The T cell receptor (beta chain) described here comes from a study of T cells after yellow fever vaccination. This clonotype came up many times. TCRdb fed the 5' RACE reads into MiXCR, producing one record per CDR3 protein. Of roughly 50,000 distinct CDR3 sequences in the sample, roughly 7.5% were seen once. The germline V gene has CDR1 LNHDA and CDR2 SQIVND (reference sequence). V lost 3 bases, J lost 1 base, and 15 bases lay in between. There are 16 residues in the CDR3. J is TRBJ1-1 and V is TRBV19; no reliable D call. This sequence originates from a man between 18 and 35 years old who received the YFV17D yellow fever vaccine. Sequencing was performed on CD8+ T cells sorted from PBMCs, taken roughly 15 days after the first yellow fever vaccination. The CDR3 DNA reads TGTGCCAGTAGTATGGCTACCACAGCTTGGAACACTGAAGCTTTCTTT. Protein product: CASSMATTAWNTEAFF.